The clone carrying this TCR beta chain was recorded many times. Its antigen is still unknown. The J segment lost 6 bases and the V segment lost 9 bases, leaving 3 bases of the junction unmatched. The CDR3 length is 12 residues. Germline values: CDR1 MNHNS, CDR2 SASEGT. TCRbeta libraries were built with three rounds of nested PCR, modified from ARM-PCR. TCRdb called the multiplex PCR reads again in MiXCR, with one record for every CDR3 protein. This sample has around 40,000 distinct CDR3 sequences, with 60% found just once. These data come from a study of tumor and adjacent non-tumor tissue in lung cancer. Broader study findings: Compared with tumor, normal lung showed significantly lower TCR diversity. Shorter survival was associated with higher TCR diversity in tumors. Normal lung showed higher cumulative top 100 clone frequency than tumor.

The template was RNA from unsorted bulk tissue. Distant lung tissue was collected more than 3 cm away from the tumor edge. Between August and November 2014, newly diagnosed, chemotherapy-naive lung cancer patients underwent thoracic surgery in China. The V gene is TRBV6-1, the J gene TRBJ2-5; 11 bases are shared with TRBD1. The receptor comes from a man aged 45-65 years with non-small cell lung cancer. Input material: distant non-tumor lung tissue. The CDR3 here is CASGQGAKTQYF. As DNA, the CDR3 is TGTGCCAGTGGACAGGGGGCTAAGACCCAGTACTTC.